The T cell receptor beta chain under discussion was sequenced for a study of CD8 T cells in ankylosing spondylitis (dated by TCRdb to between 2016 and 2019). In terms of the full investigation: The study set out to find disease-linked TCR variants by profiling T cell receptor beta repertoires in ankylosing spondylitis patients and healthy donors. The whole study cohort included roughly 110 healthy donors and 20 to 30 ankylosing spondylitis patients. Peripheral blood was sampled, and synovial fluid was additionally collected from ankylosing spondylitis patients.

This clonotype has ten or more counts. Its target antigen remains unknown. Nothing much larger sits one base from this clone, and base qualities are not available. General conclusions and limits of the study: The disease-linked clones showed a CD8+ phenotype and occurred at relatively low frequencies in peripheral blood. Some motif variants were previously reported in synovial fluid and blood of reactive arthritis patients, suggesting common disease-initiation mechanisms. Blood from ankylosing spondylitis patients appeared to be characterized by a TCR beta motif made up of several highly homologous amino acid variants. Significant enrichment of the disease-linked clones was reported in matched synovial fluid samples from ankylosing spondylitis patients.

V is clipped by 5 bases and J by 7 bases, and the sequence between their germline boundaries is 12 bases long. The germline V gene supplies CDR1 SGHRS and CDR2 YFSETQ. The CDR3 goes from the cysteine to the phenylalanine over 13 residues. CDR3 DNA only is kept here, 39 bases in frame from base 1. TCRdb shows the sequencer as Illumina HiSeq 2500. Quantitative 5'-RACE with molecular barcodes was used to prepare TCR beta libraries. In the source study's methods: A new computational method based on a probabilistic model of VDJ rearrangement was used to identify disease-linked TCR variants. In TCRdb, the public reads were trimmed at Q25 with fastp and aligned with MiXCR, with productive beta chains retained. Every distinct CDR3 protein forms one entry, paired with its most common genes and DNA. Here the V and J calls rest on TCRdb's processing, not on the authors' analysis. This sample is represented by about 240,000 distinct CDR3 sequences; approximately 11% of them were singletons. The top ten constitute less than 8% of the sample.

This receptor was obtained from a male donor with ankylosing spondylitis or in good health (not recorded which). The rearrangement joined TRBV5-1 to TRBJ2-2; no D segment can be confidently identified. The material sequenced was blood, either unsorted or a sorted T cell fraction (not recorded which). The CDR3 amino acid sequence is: CASSRAGNGELFF. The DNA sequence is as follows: TGCGCCAGCAGTCGGGCTGGCAACGGGGAGCTGTTTTTT.